This T cell receptor beta chain was sequenced during a study of T cell responses to AZD1222 COVID-19 vaccine. Worth noting for this clone: The antigen is not known.

Using immunoSEQ multiplex PCR, the repertoire was profiled, and TCRdb retains in-frame clones only, with some absent. The sample records about 88,000 clones, roughly 91% being singletons. Study-wide findings and caveats: Seropositive at baseline were only a handful of AZD1222 recipients.

This CDR3 is 16 amino acids long. V lost 4 bases, J lost 4 bases, and 12 bases stayed unmatched. Germline lookup yields CDR1 SEHNR and CDR2 FQNEAQ (reference sequence). The sequences come from peripheral blood, collected 28 days after the second AZD1222 dose. The chain has TRBV7-9 and TRBJ2-7; 8 bases are a match to TRBD1. This TCR came from an adult who received the AZD1222 COVID-19 vaccine. The CDR3 DNA reads as TGTGCCAGCAGCTCCGGACAGGGTGGGCTATGGTACGAGCAGTACTTC. This sequence encodes CASSSGQGGLWYEQYF. The full variable domain, rest sourced from reference TRBV7-9 and TRBJ2-7, is DTGVSQNPRHKITKRGQNVTFRCDPISEHNRLYWYRQTLGQGPEFLTYFQNEAQLEKSRLLSDRFSAERPKGSFSTLEIQRTEQGDSAMYLCASSSGQGGLWYEQYFGPGTRLTVT.